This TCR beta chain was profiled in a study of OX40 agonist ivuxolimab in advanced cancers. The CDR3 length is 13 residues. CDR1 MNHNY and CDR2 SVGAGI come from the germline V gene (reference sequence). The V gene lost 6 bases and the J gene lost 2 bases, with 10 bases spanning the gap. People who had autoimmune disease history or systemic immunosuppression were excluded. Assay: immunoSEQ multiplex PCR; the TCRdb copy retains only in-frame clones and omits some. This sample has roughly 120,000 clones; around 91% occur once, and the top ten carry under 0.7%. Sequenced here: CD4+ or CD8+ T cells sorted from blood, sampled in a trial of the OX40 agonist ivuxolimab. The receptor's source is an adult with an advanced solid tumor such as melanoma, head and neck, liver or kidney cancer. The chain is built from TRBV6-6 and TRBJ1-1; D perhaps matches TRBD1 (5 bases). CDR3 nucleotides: TGTGCCAGCAGACAAGGACAAAACACTGAAGCTTTCTTT. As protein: CASRQGQNTEAFF.